This T cell receptor beta chain stems from a study of OX40 agonist ivuxolimab in advanced cancers. Some background on the complete study: Ivuxolimab was an agonistic, fully human IgG2 monoclonal antibody directed against OX40 (CD134), a costimulatory receptor. Intravenous ivuxolimab was administered to patients every 2 weeks at six dose levels: 0.01, 0.1, 0.3, 1.5, 3 and 10 mg/kg. Prior anti-PD-1, anti-PD-L1 or anti-CTLA-4 therapy was permitted, and checkpoint inhibitors had been received by under 50% of dose-escalation patients. Among the approximately 54 dose-escalation patients, around 19 had hepatocellular carcinoma, roughly 15 melanoma, 9 renal cell carcinoma and 9 head and neck cancer. Partial responses were achieved by three dose-escalation patients, of whom one had hepatocellular carcinoma and two had cutaneous melanoma. Peripheral TCRbeta sequencing was intended to test whether TCR sequence diversity was altered and clonal T-cell expansion was caused by ivuxolimab. The dose-escalation cohort was about 83% male with a mean age of around 62 years, ranging from about 23 to 85. The monotherapy dose-escalation portion (N of about 47 patients) of the phase I ivuxolimab trial is reported in the paper.

Genomic DNA was isolated from the sorted cells so that the TCRbeta CDR3 region could be sequenced. The immunoSEQ Assay was used for sequencing of TCRbeta CDR3 regions. The source is immuneACCESS, and TCRdb retained only in-frame sequences with V and J called. Part of the clones is not carried over; for the studies checked, unresolved V genes explain less than half of this, and the remainder is unexplained. This sample has approximately 49,000 clones in its table, and approximately 84% of those were observed once. Of the sample, more than 8.5% is held by the ten largest clones. A note on this clone: Its antigen specificity is not known. No much larger clone is present one base from it, and per-base qualities are unavailable.

Patients with a history of autoimmune disease or receiving systemic immunosuppression were excluded from the trial. In every dose cohort, peripheral blood was drawn for TCR sequencing at baseline, cycle 4 day 1, and cycle 7 day 1. The samples were drawn from a first-in-human, open-label, multicenter phase I dose-escalation trial of ivuxolimab. Adults with locally advanced or metastatic melanoma, renal cell carcinoma, hepatocellular carcinoma or head and neck squamous cell carcinoma were enrolled in the trial. Before TCR sequencing, CD4+ T cells and CD8+ T cells from peripheral blood were sorted into separate populations. The CDR3 covers 14 residues, taking in both the cysteine and the phenylalanine. The retained sequence is limited to the CDR3, 42 bases, with the frame set at the first base. Sequences MGHRA (CDR1) and YSYEKL (CDR2) are obtained from the germline V gene. Deletion took 2 bases off V and 2 bases off J, with a span of 6 bases between the germline ends.

The paper's findings and limits, for the study overall: At doses of 0.1 to 3.0 mg/kg, clonal expansion of both CD4+ and CD8+ T cells in blood was seen between baseline and week 6. On average, CD8+ T cells showed more expanded clones than CD4+ T cells after ivuxolimab. The antigen specificity of the peripheral T cells that underwent clonal expansion was not determined. Low levels of normalized T-cell clonal expansion were also seen in some nonresponding patients. Partial responders in the 0.1-3.0 mg/kg groups had among the lowest normalized peripheral clonal expansion, especially among CD8+ T cells.

The sequence joins TRBV4-1 to TRBJ2-2, with an unclear D gene assignment. This receptor was obtained from an adult with an advanced solid tumor such as melanoma, head and neck, liver or kidney cancer. This material consisted of CD4+ or CD8+ T cells sorted from blood, taken in a trial of the OX40 agonist ivuxolimab. The CDR3 amino acid sequence is: CASSQLRNTGELFF. Read as DNA, the sequence is TGCGCCAGCAGCCAACTCAGAAACACCGGGGAGCTGTTTTTT.